This is a list of T cell receptor beta chains from one sample in a study of chemoradiotherapy in HPV16-positive cancers. Generated by immunoSEQ multiplex PCR, the TCRdb table keeps only in-frame clones and is missing some. The sample has 9,500 or so clones; around 67% are singletons. The specimen was collected from a patient who underwent chemoradiotherapy. The receptor source for this set is a human donor with HPV-associated anogenital cancer. The CDR3 runs from the conserved cysteine through the conserved F or W. D genes are given only for firm matches. Rows may omit the clone size; those that give it use once, few, many or a size class.

j_call d_call clone_size v_call cdr3_nt cdr3_aa
TRBJ2-3 TRBD2 - TRBV5-1 TGCGCCAGCAGCTCCGGACTAGCGGGAGGACAGCAGAGCACAGATACGCAGTATTTT CASSSGLAGGQQSTDTQYF
TRBJ2-4 - - TRBV4-1 TGCGCCAGCAGCCACGCGAGCGGTCTAGAAAACATTCAGTACTTC CASSHASGLENIQYF
TRBJ1-2 - - TRBV4-1 TGCGCCAGCAGCCAACTCGGCCTCGGGCAAGGGGAGGGCTACACCTTC CASSQLGLGQGEGYTF
TRBJ2-3 - - TRBV15 TGTGCCACCAGCAGAGGTTGGGGTAGGTTTGCCCATTTT CATSRGWGRFAHF
TRBJ1-3 - - TRBV30 TGTGCCTGGAGTGCGAGTAGCTCTGGAAACACCATATATTTT CAWSASSSGNTIYF
TRBJ2-5 TRBD2 - TRBV5-8 TGTGCCAGCAGCTTTGGGTTTAGCGGGAGTGGAGAGACCCAGTACTTC CASSFGFSGSGETQYF
TRBJ1-2 - - TRBV2 TGTGCCAGCAGTGAGGGACAAAACTATGGCTACACCTTC CASSEGQNYGYTF
TRBJ2-7 TRBD1 - TRBV11-2 TGTGCCAGCAGTTCGAGGACAGGGGGCGACGAGCAGTACTTC CASSSRTGGDEQYF
TRBJ1-2 - - TRBV4-2 TGTGCCAGCAGCCAAGACAGGGGAAACTATGGCTACACCTTC CASSQDRGNYGYTF
TRBJ2-5 - - TRBV19 TGTGCCAGTAGTATAGGGGGCGCGACGGAGACCCAGTACTTC CASSIGGATETQYF
TRBJ2-3 - few TRBV13 TGTGCCAGCAGCTTATGGGCAGACTTCACAGATACGCAGTATTTT CASSLWADFTDTQYF
TRBJ2-7 - few TRBV14 TGTGCCAGCAGCCCCCGGGCGACCTACGAGCAGTACTTC CASSPRATYEQYF
TRBJ1-5 - - TRBV28 TGTGCCAGCAGTTTATTTCCAACTAGATTACCGGGGGGGAGCAATCAGCCCCAGCATTTT CASSLFPTRLPGGSNQPQHF
TRBJ1-5 - - TRBV28 TGTGCCAGCCAAGACGATAGCAATCAGCCCCAGCATTTT CASQDDSNQPQHF
TRBJ1-2 - few TRBV6-6 TGTGCCAGCAGCCTAGGGGGTGGCTATGGCTACACCTTC CASSLGGGYGYTF
TRBJ2-1 - - TRBV11-2 TGTGCCAGCAGCTTAGCTGGAGGCTTGACCAATGAGCAGTTCTTC CASSLAGGLTNEQFF
TRBJ2-1 TRBD2 - TRBV5-1 TGCGCCAGCAGCCTAAGCGGGACCGACTACAATGAGCAGTTCTTC CASSLSGTDYNEQFF
TRBJ2-7 - once TRBV10-3 TGTGCCATCAGTGAGTCCTACCAAGGGTACGAGCAGTACTTC CAISESYQGYEQYF
TRBJ2-5 - - TRBV2 TGTGCCAGCAGCCAAACAAGGGGTGAGACCCAGTACTTC CASSQTRGETQYF
TRBJ1-5 TRBD1 - TRBV27 TGTGCCAGCAGTTCGACAGGGTGGAATCAGCCCCAGCATTTT CASSSTGWNQPQHF
TRBJ2-5 TRBD2 - TRBV11-3 TGTGCCAGCAGCTCGGGGGGGCCGTTGAGCCAAGAGACCCAGTACTTC CASSSGGPLSQETQYF
TRBJ2-7 TRBD2 - TRBV4-1 TGCGCCAGCAGCCAAGACGCACTAGCGACAATCTCCTACGAGCAGTACTTC CASSQDALATISYEQYF
TRBJ1-5 TRBD1 - TRBV19 TGTGCCAGCTTGCCAAAGACAGGGTTCGTTCAGCCCCAGCATTTT CASLPKTGFVQPQHF
TRBJ2-7 - - TRBV5-1 TGCGCCAGCAGCTTGTTTGGCGGACCAGGGGACGAGCAGTACTTC CASSLFGGPGDEQYF